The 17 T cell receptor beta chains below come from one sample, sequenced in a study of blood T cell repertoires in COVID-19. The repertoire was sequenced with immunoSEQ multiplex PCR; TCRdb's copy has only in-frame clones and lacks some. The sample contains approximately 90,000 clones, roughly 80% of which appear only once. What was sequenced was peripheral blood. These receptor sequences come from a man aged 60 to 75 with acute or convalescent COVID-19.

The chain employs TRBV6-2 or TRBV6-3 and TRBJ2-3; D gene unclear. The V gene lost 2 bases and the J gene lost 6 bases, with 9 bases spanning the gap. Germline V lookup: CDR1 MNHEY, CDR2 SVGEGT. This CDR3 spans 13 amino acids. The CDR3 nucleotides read TGTGCCAGCAGTTACGTTAGCCCCGATACGCAGTATTTT. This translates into CASSYVSPDTQYF.

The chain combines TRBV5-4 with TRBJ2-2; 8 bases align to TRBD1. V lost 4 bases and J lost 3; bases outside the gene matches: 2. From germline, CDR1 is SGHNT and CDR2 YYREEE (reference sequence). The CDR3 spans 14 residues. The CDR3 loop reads CASSRGQDTGELFF. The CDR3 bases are TGTGCCAGCAGCAGGGGACAGGACACCGGGGAGCTGTTTTTT.

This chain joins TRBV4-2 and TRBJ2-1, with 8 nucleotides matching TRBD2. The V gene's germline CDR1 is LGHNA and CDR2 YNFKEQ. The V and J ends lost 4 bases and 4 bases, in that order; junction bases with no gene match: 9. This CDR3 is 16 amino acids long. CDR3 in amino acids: CASSPFMGLEYNEQFF. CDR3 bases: TGTGCCAGCAGCCCCTTCATGGGACTAGAATACAATGAGCAGTTCTTC.

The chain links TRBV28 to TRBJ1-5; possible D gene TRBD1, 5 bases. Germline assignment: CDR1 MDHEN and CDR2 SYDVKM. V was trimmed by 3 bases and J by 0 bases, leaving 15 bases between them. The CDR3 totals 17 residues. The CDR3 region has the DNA TGTGCCAGCAGTTTTGGGCAGGGCAGATATAGCAATCAGCCCCAGCATTTT. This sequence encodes CASSFGQGRYSNQPQHF.

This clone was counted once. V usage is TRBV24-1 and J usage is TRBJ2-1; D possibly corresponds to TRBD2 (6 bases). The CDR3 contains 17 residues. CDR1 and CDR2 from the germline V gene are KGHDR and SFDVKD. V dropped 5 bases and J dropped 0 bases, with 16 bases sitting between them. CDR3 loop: CATSARGTLSSYNEQFF. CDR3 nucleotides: TGTGCCACCAGTGCGCGCGGGACCCTTAGCTCCTACAATGAGCAGTTCTTC.

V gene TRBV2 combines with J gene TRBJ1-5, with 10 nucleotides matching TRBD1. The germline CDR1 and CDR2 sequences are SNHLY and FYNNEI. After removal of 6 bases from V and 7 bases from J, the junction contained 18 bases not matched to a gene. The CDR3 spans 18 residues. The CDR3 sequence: CASRAERDRGSTRQPQHF. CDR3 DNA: TGTGCCAGCAGGGCTGAAAGGGACAGGGGATCCACTAGGCAGCCCCAGCATTTT.

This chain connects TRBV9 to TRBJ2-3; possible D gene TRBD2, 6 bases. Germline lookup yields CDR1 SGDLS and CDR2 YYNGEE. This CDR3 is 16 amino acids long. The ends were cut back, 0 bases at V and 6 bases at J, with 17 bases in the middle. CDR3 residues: CASSVGPGYRGDTQYF. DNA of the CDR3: TGTGCCAGCAGCGTAGGGCCCGGGTATCGGGGGGATACGCAGTATTTT. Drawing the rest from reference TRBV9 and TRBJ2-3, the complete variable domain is DSGVTQTPKHLITATGQRVTLRCSPRSGDLSVYWYQQSLDQGLQFLIQYYNGEERAKGNILERFSAQQFPDLHSELNLSSLELGDSALYFCASSVGPGYRGDTQYFGPGTRLTVL.

The CDR3 sequence: CASREAGADYEQYF. CDR3 DNA sequence: TGTGCCAGCAGAGAAGCGGGGGCCGACTACGAGCAGTACTTC. This sequence joins TRBV7-9 and TRBJ2-7; 8 bases are a match to TRBD2. This CDR3 spans 14 amino acids. The ends lost 6 bases at V and 3 bases at J; junction bases unmatched: 7. Germline assignment: CDR1 SEHNR and CDR2 FQNEAQ (reference sequence).

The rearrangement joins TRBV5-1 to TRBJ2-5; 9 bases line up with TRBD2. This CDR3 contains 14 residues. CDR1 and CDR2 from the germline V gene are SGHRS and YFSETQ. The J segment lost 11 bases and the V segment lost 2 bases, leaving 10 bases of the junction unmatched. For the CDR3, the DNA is TGCGCCAGCAGCTTAGGCGGGGGGGCGCCCCGTCAGTACTTC. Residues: CASSLGGGAPRQYF.

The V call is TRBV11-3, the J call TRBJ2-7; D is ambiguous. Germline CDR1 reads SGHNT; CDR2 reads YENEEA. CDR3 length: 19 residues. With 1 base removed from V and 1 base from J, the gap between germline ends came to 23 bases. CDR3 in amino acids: CASSLVVPYRINGSYEQYF. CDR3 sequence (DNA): TGTGCCAGCAGCTTAGTGGTTCCGTACAGAATAAATGGATCCTACGAGCAGTACTTC.

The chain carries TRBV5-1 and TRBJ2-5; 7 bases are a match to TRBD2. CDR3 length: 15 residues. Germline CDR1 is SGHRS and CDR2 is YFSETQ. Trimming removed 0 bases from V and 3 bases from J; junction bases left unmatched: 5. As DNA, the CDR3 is TGCGCCAGCAGCTTGGTTCCTAGCGGTAAAGAGACCCAGTACTTC. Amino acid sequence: CASSLVPSGKETQYF.

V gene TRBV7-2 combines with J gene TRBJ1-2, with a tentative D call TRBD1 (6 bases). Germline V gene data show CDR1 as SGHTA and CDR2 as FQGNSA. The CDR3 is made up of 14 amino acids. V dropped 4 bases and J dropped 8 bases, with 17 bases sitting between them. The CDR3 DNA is TGTGCCAGCAGCTACGGGACACAAGGGATGGGCTACACCTTC. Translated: CASSYGTQGMGYTF. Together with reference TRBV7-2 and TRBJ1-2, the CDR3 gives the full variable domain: GAGVSQSPSNKVTEKGKDVELRCDPISGHTALYWYRQSLGQGLEFLIYFQGNSAPDKSGLPSDRFSAERTGGSVSTLTIQRTQQEDSAVYLCASSYGTQGMGYTFGSGTRLTVV.

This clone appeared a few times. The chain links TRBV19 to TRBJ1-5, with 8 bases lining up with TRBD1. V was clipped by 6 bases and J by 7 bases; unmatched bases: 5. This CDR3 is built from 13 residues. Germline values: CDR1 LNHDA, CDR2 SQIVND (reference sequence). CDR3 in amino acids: CASSDRGEQPQHF. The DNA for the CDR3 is TGTGCCAGTAGCGACAGGGGCGAACAGCCCCAGCATTTT. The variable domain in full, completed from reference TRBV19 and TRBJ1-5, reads DGGITQSPKYLFRKEGQNVTLSCEQNLNHDAMYWYRQDPGQGLRLIYYSQIVNDFQKGDIAEGYSVSREKKESFPLTVTSAQKNPTAFYLCASSDRGEQPQHFGDGTRLSIL.

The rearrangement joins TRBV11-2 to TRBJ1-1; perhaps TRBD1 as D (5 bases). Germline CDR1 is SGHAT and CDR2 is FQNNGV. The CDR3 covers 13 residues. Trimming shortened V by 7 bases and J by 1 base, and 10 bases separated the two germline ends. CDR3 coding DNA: TGTGCCAGCACCTCCACAGGGAACACTGAAGCTTTCTTT. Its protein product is CASTSTGNTEAFF.

The CDR3 protein is CASSVGEISSYNEQFF. The CDR3 DNA follows: TGTGCCAGCAGCGTAGGCGAAATTAGCTCCTACAATGAGCAGTTCTTC. The chain uses TRBV9 and TRBJ2-1; D remains ambiguous. From germline, CDR1 is SGDLS and CDR2 YYNGEE. CDR3 size: 16 residues. Between the trimmed V and J ends, which lost 0 bases and 0 bases, there was a span of 10 bases.

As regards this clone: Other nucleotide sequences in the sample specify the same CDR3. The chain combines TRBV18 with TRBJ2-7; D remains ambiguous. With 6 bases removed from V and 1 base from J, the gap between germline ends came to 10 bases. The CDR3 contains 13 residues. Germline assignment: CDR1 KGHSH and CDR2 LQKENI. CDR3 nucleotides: TGTGCCAGCTCCCCGGGTAGTTCCTACGAGCAGTACTTC. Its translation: CASSPGSSYEQYF.

The DNA for the CDR3 is TGTGCCAGCAGCCGGACAGTGTTGCAAGAGACCCAGTACTTC. Translation: CASSRTVLQETQYF. The chain joins TRBV7-2 to TRBJ2-5, with D perhaps matching TRBD1 (6 bases). The CDR3 is 14 residues long. The V gene's germline CDR1 is SGHTA and CDR2 FQGNSA. The germline V and J ends were trimmed by 5 bases and 2 bases, with 12 bases remaining between them.